This is a list of T cell receptor beta chains from one sample in a study of identical twins. Each CDR3 protein gets one entry after TCRdb re-called the 5' RACE reads with MiXCR. The data hold about 200,000 distinct CDR3 sequences, with about 7.5% observed a single time. Separately, the same data were catalogued under a study of yellow fever vaccine responses in identical twins.

The sample comprised memory (CD45RO+) T cells sorted from blood. All receptors come from a woman between 18 and 29 years old in good health. CDR3s include the opening cysteine and the closing phenylalanine or tryptophan. D genes are given only for firm matches. Rows may omit the clone size; those that give it use once, few, many or a size class.

J	D	size	V	DNA	CDR3
TRBJ2-5	TRBD2	many	TRBV11-2	TGTGCCAGCAGCTTAGGACTAGCGGGGTACCAAGAGACCCAGTACTTC	CASSLGLAGYQETQYF
TRBJ1-2	-	few	TRBV4-3	TGCGCCAGCAGCCAAGATGTCGTCCGGGTGGGTAACTATGGCTACACCTTC	CASSQDVVRVGNYGYTF
TRBJ2-7	TRBD2	few	TRBV2	TGTGCCAGCAGGGACGGGAGCGGGGGGGCTAACGAGCAGTACTTC	CASRDGSGGANEQYF
TRBJ2-1	TRBD2	many	TRBV6-5	TGTGCCAGCAGTTACCGGGAGGCGGTCAATGAGCAGTTCTTC	CASSYREAVNEQFF
TRBJ2-1	TRBD2	-	TRBV4-3	TGCGCCAGCAGCCAAGAGGTAGCGGGAGGGGGCAATGAGCAGTTCTTC	CASSQEVAGGGNEQFF
TRBJ2-1	TRBD2	many	TRBV9	TGTGCCAGCAGCGTAGGACTAGCGGGGGCCGGAAGCTCCTACAATGAGCAGTTCTTC	CASSVGLAGAGSSYNEQFF
TRBJ2-5	TRBD2	many	TRBV12-3/TRBV12-4	TGTGCCAGCAGTTTCAACCCTAGCGGGGGGGCGGGCCAGTACTTC	CASSFNPSGGAGQYF
TRBJ2-1	TRBD1	many	TRBV7-9	TGTGCCAGCAGCAAGAGGACAGGGGTGGGCAATGAGCAGTTCTTC	CASSKRTGVGNEQFF
TRBJ2-1	TRBD2	-	TRBV6-4	TGTGCCAGCAGTGATGGGGCGGGAGACTACAATGAGCAGTTCTTC	CASSDGAGDYNEQFF
TRBJ2-5	-	few	TRBV5-6	TGTGCCAGCAGCTTATCGCAGGTCGTCGAGACCCAGTACTTC	CASSLSQVVETQYF
TRBJ2-4	-	many	TRBV12-3/TRBV12-4	TGTGCCAGCAGTTTGTCCGGGGGCAAAAACATTCAGTACTTC	CASSLSGGKNIQYF
TRBJ2-5	TRBD2	few	TRBV28	TGTGCCAGCAGTCCCTTAGCGGGGAGGACGGAGACCCAGTACTTC	CASSPLAGRTETQYF
TRBJ1-1	TRBD1	-	TRBV14	TGTGCCAGCAGCCAAGAGTTAAAACCCGGGACAGGGACCTGGAACACTGAAGCTTTCTTT	CASSQELKPGTGTWNTEAFF
TRBJ2-1	-	few	TRBV5-1	TGCGCCAGCAGCCAAGGACCGCCTCCCTTATTCTACAATGAGCAGTTCTTC	CASSQGPPPLFYNEQFF
TRBJ2-7	-	-	TRBV20-1	TGCAGTGCTGATCCGGCCAGGGCGGGCGAGCAGTACTTC	CSADPARAGEQYF
TRBJ1-5	TRBD1	-	TRBV28	TGTGCCAGCAGCCCGGACAGGGACTTTTATAGCAATCAGCCCCAGCATTTT	CASSPDRDFYSNQPQHF
TRBJ1-6	-	-	TRBV20-1	TGCAGTGCTAGCCCCCGAGGTCCTTTTGAGGCCCTCCACTTT	CSASPRGPFEALHF
TRBJ2-7	TRBD2	-	TRBV12-3/TRBV12-4	TGTGCCAGCAGTTTCTCAAGCGGGGGGCACGAGCAGTACTTC	CASSFSSGGHEQYF
TRBJ2-5	TRBD2	-	TRBV4-2	TGTGCCAGCAGCCGAAGACTAGCGGAAGAGACCCAGTACTTC	CASSRRLAEETQYF
TRBJ2-1	-	many	TRBV3-1	TGTGCCAGCAGCACTCGCGGGCAGGGGCTATACTTC	CASSTRGQGLYF
TRBJ2-7	-	-	TRBV18	TGTGCCAGCTCACCGGGGAACGGCTACGAGCAGTACTTC	CASSPGNGYEQYF
TRBJ2-2	-	few	TRBV6-1	TGTGCCAGCACCAGATCCTTAAGTCGTCTGGACACCGGGGAGCTGTTTTTT	CASTRSLSRLDTGELFF
TRBJ2-5	-	many	TRBV12-3/TRBV12-4	TGTGCCAGCAGTTTAGCAGGGTTACAGACCCAGTACTTC	CASSLAGLQTQYF
TRBJ2-2	TRBD2	few	TRBV12-3/TRBV12-4	TGTGCCAGCAGTAGACCCCGACTAGCGGGGGGGGGAATCGGGGAGCTGTTTTTT	CASSRPRLAGGGIGELFF
TRBJ1-5	-	few	TRBV12-3/TRBV12-4	TGTGCCAGCAGCCTAAAGAGTAGTGATCAGCCCCAGCATTTT	CASSLKSSDQPQHF
TRBJ2-1	-	-	TRBV6-5	TGTGCCAGCAGTTACGGGCAGCCAAACAATGAGCAGTTCTTC	CASSYGQPNNEQFF
TRBJ1-2	TRBD1	many	TRBV29-1	TGCAGCGTTCAGGGACAGGGCTTTGGCTACACCTTC	CSVQGQGFGYTF
TRBJ2-1	TRBD2	few	TRBV15	TGTGCCACCAGCAGAGAAGCTGGACTAGGCACCTACAATGAGCAGTTCTTC	CATSREAGLGTYNEQFF
TRBJ1-5	-	-	TRBV28	TGTGCCAGCAGGCTTAGCAATCAGCCCCAGCATTTT	CASRLSNQPQHF
TRBJ2-3	TRBD2	many	TRBV6-5	TGTGCCAGCAGTTGGACTAGCGGCACAGATACGCAGTATTTT	CASSWTSGTDTQYF
TRBJ2-5	-	many	TRBV29-1	TGCAGCCCCTCCTCCCCGGCGGAGACCCAGTACTTC	CSPSSPAETQYF
TRBJ1-6	TRBD1	-	TRBV27	TGTGCCAGCAGGGGACAGGGACCTTCACCCCTCCACTTT	CASRGQGPSPLHF
TRBJ2-7	-	-	TRBV20-1	TGCAGTGCCCAACGGCACTCATCCTACGAGCAGTACTTC	CSAQRHSSYEQYF
TRBJ2-2	TRBD2	many	TRBV3-1	TGTGCCAGCAGCCAAGAGCTAGCGGGAGGCGGGGAGCTGTTTTTT	CASSQELAGGGELFF
TRBJ2-3	TRBD2	many	TRBV3-1	TGTGCCAGCAGCCAAGGTTTGATAGCGGGCCCGACAGATACGCAGTATTTT	CASSQGLIAGPTDTQYF
TRBJ2-4	-	few	TRBV20-1	TGCAGTGCCGACATAACAGGAGCCAAAAACATTCAGTACTTC	CSADITGAKNIQYF
TRBJ1-5	TRBD1	-	TRBV18	TGTGCCAGCTCAACTACAGGGGGCGATCAGCCCCAGCATTTT	CASSTTGGDQPQHF
TRBJ2-3	-	few	TRBV4-3	TGCGCCAGCAGCCAAGATTCGGTAGGCACAGATACGCAGTATTTT	CASSQDSVGTDTQYF
TRBJ2-3	-	many	TRBV7-2	TGTGCCAGCAGCACCTTTCGTGAGGCCTCTGGGGCAGATACGCAGTATTTT	CASSTFREASGADTQYF
TRBJ2-7	-	many	TRBV7-2	TGTGCCAGCAGCTTAATGGGGGCCCTCGAGCAGTACTTC	CASSLMGALEQYF
TRBJ2-1	TRBD2	few	TRBV7-2	TGTGCCAGCAGCGGCGACCGGACTAGCGGCTCCAATGAGCAGTTCTTC	CASSGDRTSGSNEQFF
TRBJ1-1	TRBD1	few	TRBV5-6	TGTGCCAGCAGCCTGGAAACGACAGGGCTCCCTGAAGCTTTCTTT	CASSLETTGLPEAFF
TRBJ2-1	TRBD2	many	TRBV14	TGTGCCAGCTCATGGGAGCGGGAAAAACAGTTCTTC	CASSWEREKQFF
TRBJ1-2	TRBD1	-	TRBV24-1	TGTGCCACCAGTGATCCAAGACCGGGGACAGCCATCTATGGCTACACCTTC	CATSDPRPGTAIYGYTF
TRBJ2-7	TRBD2	many	TRBV7-3	TGTGCCAGCAGCTTCGGCGGGGGGAACGAGCAGTACTTC	CASSFGGGNEQYF